This T cell receptor (beta chain) came from a study of blood T cell repertoires in COVID-19. The protocol was immunoSEQ multiplex PCR, while the TCRdb copy is restricted to in-frame clones and leaves out a portion. The sample lists 250,000 to 350,000 clones, 75% to 90% occurring once. Trimming took 3 bases from V and 2 from J; bases not matched to a gene: 4. The germline gives CDR1 KGHSH, CDR2 LQKENI. The CDR3 consists of 15 residues. The gene calls are TRBV18 and TRBJ1-2, with 9 bases identical to TRBD1. The material sequenced was peripheral blood. The clonotype comes from a woman aged 70-85 years with COVID-19, enrolled during active disease. DNA for the CDR3: TGTGCCAGCTCACCTTTGACAGGGGGAAACTATGGCTACACCTTC. Residues: CASSPLTGGNYGYTF. The full variable domain, with the rest looked up from reference TRBV18 and TRBJ1-2, is NAGVMQNPRHLVRRRGQEARLRCSPMKGHSHVYWYRQLPEEGLKFMVYLQKENIIDESGMPKERFSAEFPKEGPSILRIQQVVRGDSAAYFCASSPLTGGNYGYTFGSGTRLTVV.